The 29 T cell receptor beta chains below were found in one sample sequenced in a study of blood T cell repertoires in COVID-19. The method was immunoSEQ multiplex PCR; TCRdb's version includes in-frame clones alone and lacks a portion of them. The sample gives 9,500 to 12,000 clones, roughly 88% of which show up once; roughly 9.7% is in the top ten. The sample comprised peripheral blood. The receptors shown here come from a human donor in a cohort sampled during active COVID-19.

J is TRBJ1-2 and V is TRBV7-3, with D possibly TRBD1 on 5 matching bases. CDR3 length: 13 amino acids. The germline V and J ends were trimmed by 5 bases and 7 bases, with 14 bases remaining between them. CDR1 is SGHTA, CDR2 FQGTGA, per germline. CDR3 in DNA: TGTGCCAGCAGCCCCGGGCAGGGAGGTGGCTACACCTTC. It yields the protein CASSPGQGGGYTF.

This chain joins TRBV7-9 and TRBJ1-2; TRBD1 matches 7 bases. Per germline, CDR1 SEHNR and CDR2 FQNEAQ (reference sequence). Trimming at V came to 7 bases and at J to 8 bases, leaving 10 bases not matched to a gene. This CDR3 has 13 residues. CDR3 sequence: CASNADRALGYTF. In DNA form, the CDR3 reads TGTGCCAGCAACGCTGACAGGGCGTTGGGCTACACCTTC. Full variable domain (missing parts from reference TRBV7-9 and TRBJ1-2): DTGVSQNPRHKITKRGQNVTFRCDPISEHNRLYWYRQTLGQGPEFLTYFQNEAQLEKSRLLSDRFSAERPKGSFSTLEIQRTEQGDSAMYLCASNADRALGYTFGSGTRLTVV.

The chain carries TRBV11-3 and TRBJ2-2, with a tentative D call TRBD1 (5 bases). The germline gives CDR1 SGHNT, CDR2 YENEEA. This CDR3 has 15 residues. V lost 5 bases and J 2 bases, leaving 12 bases between the germline ends. CDR3 DNA sequence: TGTGCCAGCAGCAAAGGGGTTGCAAACACCGGGGAGCTGTTTTTT. This translates into CASSKGVANTGELFF. The variable domain in full, completed from reference TRBV11-3 and TRBJ2-2, reads EAGVVQSPRYKIIEKKQPVAFWCNPISGHNTLYWYLQNLGQGPELLIRYENEEAVDDSQLPKDRFSAERLKGVDSTLKIQPAELGDSAVYLCASSKGVANTGELFFGEGSRLTVL.

V usage is TRBV5-1 and J usage is TRBJ1-1, with 7 bases aligning to TRBD1. This CDR3 contains 14 residues. J lost 3 bases, V lost 4 bases, and 6 bases had no gene match. Per germline, CDR1 SGHRS and CDR2 YFSETQ. The CDR3 sequence: CASSATGPYTEAFF. The CDR3 DNA reads TGCGCCAGCAGCGCGACAGGGCCGTACACTGAAGCTTTCTTT.

J is TRBJ2-3 and V is TRBV19; 9 nucleotides match TRBD1. Trimming at V came to 6 bases and at J to 1 base, leaving 2 bases not matched to a gene. The CDR3 spans 14 residues. Germline lookup yields CDR1 LNHDA and CDR2 SQIVND (reference sequence). The CDR3 sequence: CASRGQGGTDTQYF. CDR3 nucleotides: TGTGCCAGTAGGGGACAGGGAGGCACAGATACGCAGTATTTT.

The CDR3 spells CASSFTGAGELFF. CDR3 in DNA: TGCGCCAGCAGCTTCACAGGGGCCGGGGAGCTGTTTTTT. J is TRBJ2-2 and V is TRBV5-1, with 7 bases lining up with TRBD1. This CDR3 region has 13 residues. Trimming cost V 2 bases and J 6 bases; bases outside gene matches: 1. CDR1 SGHRS and CDR2 YFSETQ come from the germline V gene.

This sequence joins TRBV6-1 and TRBJ2-3, with 7 bases identical to TRBD2. The CDR3 contains 14 residues. Germline V lookup: CDR1 MNHNS, CDR2 SASEGT. V shed 0 bases, J shed 7 bases, and the junction held 4 bases outside the gene matches. DNA of the CDR3: TGTGCCAGCAGTGAAGCGGGGGGGATATATACGCAGTATTTT. Translated: CASSEAGGIYTQYF.

This clone occurred once. The chain recombines TRBV18 with TRBJ2-3, with 8 bases aligning to TRBD2. J gave up 2 bases and V 6 bases, and 7 bases lay outside the gene matches. From germline, CDR1 is KGHSH and CDR2 LQKENI. The CDR3 is made up of 15 amino acids. The CDR3 region has the DNA TGTGCCAGCTCGCGTTACGGGGGGGCCACAGATACGCAGTATTTT. It translates to CASSRYGGATDTQYF.

This clone was seen just once. This chain connects TRBV5-1 to TRBJ2-1; D uncertain. V lost 1 base to trimming and J lost 7 bases, with 12 bases between them. Germline V gene sequence: CDR1 SGHRS, CDR2 YFSETQ. The CDR3 runs 14 residues. CDR3 residues: CASSLMGVRNEQFF. The CDR3, as DNA: TGCGCCAGCAGCTTGATGGGCGTCAGGAATGAGCAGTTCTTC.

The chain has TRBV10-1 and TRBJ2-3; D possibly corresponds to TRBD1 (5 bases). The V and J ends lost 3 bases and 1 base respectively, with 11 bases between them. There are 15 residues in the CDR3. The germline V gene encodes CDR1 WNHNN and CDR2 SYGVQD (reference sequence). The CDR3 sequence: CASSDEDSGTDTQYF. The CDR3 bases are TGCGCCAGCAGTGACGAAGACAGCGGCACAGATACGCAGTATTTT.

The genes are TRBV7-8 and TRBJ1-6; 10 bases map to TRBD1. The CDR3 totals 15 residues. CDR1 and CDR2 from the germline V gene are SGHVS and FQNEAQ. V lost 3 bases, J lost 10 bases, and 6 bases stayed unmatched. The CDR3 sequence is CASSLGTGVFSPLHF. DNA of the CDR3: TGTGCCAGCAGCTTGGGGACAGGGGTGTTCTCACCCCTCCACTTT.

The chain combines TRBV4-2 with TRBJ2-3, with TRBD2 identical over 11 bases. Per the germline V gene, CDR1 is LGHNA and CDR2 is YNFKEQ. V trimming: 1 base; J trimming: 6 bases; junction bases outside the gene matches: 6. The CDR3 contains 16 residues. CDR3 loop: CASSQVIAGGMDTQYF. In DNA, the CDR3 is TGTGCCAGCAGCCAAGTAATAGCGGGGGGGATGGATACGCAGTATTTT.

The chain couples TRBV5-4 to TRBJ1-2; 10 bases fit TRBD1. Germline V lookup: CDR1 SGHNT, CDR2 YYREEE (reference sequence). After removal of 5 bases from V and 2 bases from J, the junction contained 3 bases not matched to a gene. This CDR3 comprises 14 residues. This CDR3 is CASRWTGGNYGYTF. CDR3 sequence (DNA): TGTGCCAGCAGATGGACAGGGGGAAACTATGGCTACACCTTC.

The CDR3 reads CASSSGRGWTGELFF. CDR3 nucleotides: TGTGCCAGCAGCAGTGGCAGAGGGTGGACCGGGGAGCTGTTTTTT. The chain has TRBV7-2 and TRBJ2-2; D is perhaps TRBD2 (5 bases). This CDR3 comprises 15 residues. CDR1 and CDR2 from the germline V gene are SGHTA and FQGNSA. Between the trimmed V and J ends, which lost 5 bases and 5 bases, there was a span of 15 bases.

This clone has a single count. V usage is TRBV10-3 and J usage is TRBJ2-5, with 9 bases matching TRBD1. V lost 2 bases to trimming and J lost 4 bases; unmatched junction nucleotides: 2. Germline V gene data show CDR1 as ENHRY and CDR2 as SYGVKD. This CDR3 comprises 14 residues. CDR3 sequence: CAISETGGGETQYF. CDR3 sequence (DNA): TGTGCCATCAGTGAGACAGGGGGCGGAGAGACCCAGTACTTC.

CDR3 nucleotides: TGCGCCAGCAGCTTGTTCCTAGCGGGGGAGGGTGAGCAGTTCTTC. The encoded protein is CASSLFLAGEGEQFF. This chain connects TRBV5-1 to TRBJ2-1; 10 bases align to TRBD2. Germline-derived CDR1 and CDR2 are SGHRS and YFSETQ. V shed 1 base and J 9 bases; nucleotides not matched to a gene: 7. This CDR3 spans 15 amino acids.

CDR3 nucleotide sequence: TGTGCCAGTAGTATCCAGGCCTATGGCTACACCTTC. As protein: CASSIQAYGYTF. The gene calls are TRBV19 and TRBJ1-2; D uncertain. Trimming shortened V by 3 bases and J by 4 bases, and 6 bases separated the two germline ends. Germline V lookup: CDR1 LNHDA, CDR2 SQIVND (reference sequence). The CDR3 runs 12 residues.

This chain connects TRBV7-3 to TRBJ2-3, with TRBD2 matching 13 bases. This CDR3 region has 18 residues. After removal of 5 bases from V and 2 bases from J, the junction contained 10 bases not matched to a gene. Germline V gives CDR1 SGHTA, CDR2 FQGTGA. Here the CDR3 reads CASSPGRTSGGFTDTQYF. The CDR3 region has the DNA TGTGCCAGCAGCCCAGGCCGGACTAGCGGGGGCTTCACAGATACGCAGTATTTT.

This chain uses TRBV5-4 with TRBJ2-5, with 7 bases fitting TRBD2. Germline CDR1 reads SGHNT; CDR2 reads YYREEE (reference sequence). The CDR3 is 15 residues long. Unmatched junction bases numbered 7, after V lost 3 bases and J lost 2 bases. The CDR3, as DNA: TGTGCCAGCAGCTCCGGGACTATGGGACAAGAGACCCAGTACTTC. Translating it yields CASSSGTMGQETQYF.

The chain uses TRBV7-3 and TRBJ2-7, with 10 positions matching TRBD2. Germline CDR1 and CDR2: SGHTA and FQGTGA. Trimming removed 5 bases from V and 5 bases from J; junction bases left unmatched: 12. This CDR3 comprises 16 residues. CDR3 protein: CASSPGSGGQDHEQYF. CDR3 coding DNA: TGTGCCAGCAGCCCAGGTAGCGGGGGGCAGGACCACGAGCAGTACTTC. The full variable domain, its missing parts supplied by reference TRBV7-3 and TRBJ2-7, is GAGVSQTPSNKVTEKGKYVELRCDPISGHTALYWYRQSLGQGPEFLIYFQGTGAADDSGLPNDRFFAVRPEGSVSTLKIQRTERGDSAVYLCASSPGSGGQDHEQYFGPGTRLTVT.

The sample holds one count of this clone. V gene TRBV7-3 combines with J gene TRBJ2-2; weak D call: TRBD1 (6 bases). This CDR3 has 16 amino acids. The germline V gene has CDR1 SGHTA and CDR2 FQGTGA. V was cut by 5 bases and J by 0 bases, with 13 bases left in between. CDR3 residues: CASSLGGITNTGELFF. DNA of the CDR3: TGTGCCAGCAGCCTAGGGGGAATTACGAACACCGGGGAGCTGTTTTTT. Combining the CDR3 with reference TRBV7-3 and TRBJ2-2 gives the whole variable domain GAGVSQTPSNKVTEKGKYVELRCDPISGHTALYWYRQSLGQGPEFLIYFQGTGAADDSGLPNDRFFAVRPEGSVSTLKIQRTERGDSAVYLCASSLGGITNTGELFFGEGSRLTVL.

The rearrangement uses TRBV28 and TRBJ1-6, with a tentative D call TRBD1 (5 bases). The CDR3 totals 17 residues. Trimming stripped 6 bases from V and 6 bases from J, with 21 bases between. Germline V gives CDR1 MDHEN, CDR2 SYDVKM. CDR3 sequence: CASRSGRARRGNSPLHF. Here the CDR3 DNA reads TGTGCCAGCAGGTCGGGGAGGGCCCGAAGGGGTAATTCACCCCTCCACTTT.

As DNA, the CDR3 is TGTGCCAGCAGCCGGGGTACAGGGGGCTACAATGAGCAGTTCTTC. Its protein product is CASSRGTGGYNEQFF. V gene TRBV7-3 combines with J gene TRBJ2-1, with 8 bases lining up with TRBD1. With V trimmed by 5 bases and J by 3 bases, 6 bases remained unmatched. CDR3 length: 15 amino acids. Germline V lookup: CDR1 SGHTA, CDR2 FQGTGA.

CDR3: CASSEVGTNEKLFF. DNA for the CDR3: TGTGCCAGCAGTGAAGTCGGGACTAATGAAAAACTGTTTTTT. The rearrangement uses TRBV6-1 and TRBJ1-4; unclear D gene. CDR1 is MNHNS and CDR2 is SASEGT in the germline V gene. Between the trimmed V and J ends, which lost 1 base and 2 bases, there was a span of 5 bases. CDR3 length: 14 residues.

This rearrangement joins TRBV19 to TRBJ1-1; D is possibly TRBD1 (5 bases). Trimming shortened V by 3 bases and J by 5 bases, and 16 bases separated the two germline ends. The germline gives CDR1 LNHDA, CDR2 SQIVND (reference sequence). The CDR3 has 15 residues. DNA for the CDR3: TGTGCCAGTAGTATGTATGGCAGGGTCGGGACTGAAGCTTTCTTT. Encoded protein: CASSMYGRVGTEAFF.

V usage is TRBV11-2 and J usage is TRBJ2-3; D is undetermined. Germline V CDR1 and CDR2: SGHAT, FQNNGV. The length of the CDR3 is 13 residues. Trimming pared 0 bases from V and 5 bases from J, leaving 6 bases between. The CDR3 loop is CASSLEMRDTQYF. DNA of the CDR3: TGTGCCAGCAGCTTAGAGATGCGAGATACGCAGTATTTT.

The genes are TRBV19 and TRBJ2-2; D unclear. The germline V gene encodes CDR1 LNHDA and CDR2 SQIVND (reference sequence). Trimming shortened V by 5 bases and J by 7 bases, and 5 bases separated the two germline ends. This CDR3 is 11 amino acids long. The CDR3: CASSPSGELFF. The CDR3 nucleotides read TGTGCCAGTAGTCCTAGCGGGGAGCTGTTTTTT.

This clone has a handful of counts. The chain employs TRBV27 and TRBJ2-1, with TRBD2 matching 8 bases. The J segment lost 7 bases and the V segment lost 3 bases, leaving 8 bases of the junction unmatched. The CDR3 has 15 residues. Germline V gene data show CDR1 as MNHEY and CDR2 as SMNVEV (reference sequence). CDR3 loop: CASSLYSGGGNEQFF. The CDR3 nucleotides read TGTGCCAGCAGTTTGTACAGCGGGGGCGGGAATGAGCAGTTCTTC.

The V gene is TRBV24-1, the J gene TRBJ1-5, with D unresolved. Germline CDR1 reads KGHDR; CDR2 reads SFDVKD. The V end lost 9 bases, the J end lost 2 bases, and 10 bases lay between the germline ends. This CDR3 region has 13 residues. The CDR3 is CATGRMGNQPQHF. The CDR3 nucleotides are TGTGCCACCGGGAGGATGGGCAATCAGCCCCAGCATTTT.